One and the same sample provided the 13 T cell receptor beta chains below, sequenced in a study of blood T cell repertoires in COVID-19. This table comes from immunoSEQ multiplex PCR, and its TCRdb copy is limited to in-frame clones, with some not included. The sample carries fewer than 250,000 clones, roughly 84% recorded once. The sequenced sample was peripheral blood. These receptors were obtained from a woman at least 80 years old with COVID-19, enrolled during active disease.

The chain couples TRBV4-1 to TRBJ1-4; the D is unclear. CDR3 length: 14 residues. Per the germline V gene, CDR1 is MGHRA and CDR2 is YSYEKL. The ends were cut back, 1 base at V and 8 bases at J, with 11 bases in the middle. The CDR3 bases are TGCGCCAGCAGCCAAGGAATCGGTATCGAAAAACTGTTTTTT. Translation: CASSQGIGIEKLFF.

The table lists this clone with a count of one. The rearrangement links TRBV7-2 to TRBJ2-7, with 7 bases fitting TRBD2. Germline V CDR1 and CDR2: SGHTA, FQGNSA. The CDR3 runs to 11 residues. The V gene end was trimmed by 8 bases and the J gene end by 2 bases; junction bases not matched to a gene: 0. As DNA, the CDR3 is TGTGCCAGCGGGGGGGCCTACGAGCAGTACTTC. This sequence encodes CASGGAYEQYF.

The CDR3 sequence is CASSTLGQSNQPQHF. The CDR3 DNA reads TGTGCCAGTAGTACTCTGGGACAGAGCAATCAGCCCCAGCATTTT. This chain links TRBV19 with TRBJ1-5, with 7 bases matching TRBD1. The CDR3 is 15 residues long. CDR1 and CDR2 from the germline V gene are LNHDA and SQIVND (reference sequence). The J segment lost 1 base and the V segment lost 4 bases, leaving 4 bases of the junction unmatched. Variable domain in full (rest from reference TRBV19 and TRBJ1-5): DGGITQSPKYLFRKEGQNVTLSCEQNLNHDAMYWYRQDPGQGLRLIYYSQIVNDFQKGDIAEGYSVSREKKESFPLTVTSAQKNPTAFYLCASSTLGQSNQPQHFGDGTRLSIL.

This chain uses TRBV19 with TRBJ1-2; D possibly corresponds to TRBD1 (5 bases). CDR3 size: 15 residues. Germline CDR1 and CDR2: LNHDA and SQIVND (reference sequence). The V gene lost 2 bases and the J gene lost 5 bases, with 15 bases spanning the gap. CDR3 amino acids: CASSIRGGPNYGYTF. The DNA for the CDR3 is TGTGCCAGTAGTATAAGGGGCGGACCCAATTATGGCTACACCTTC.

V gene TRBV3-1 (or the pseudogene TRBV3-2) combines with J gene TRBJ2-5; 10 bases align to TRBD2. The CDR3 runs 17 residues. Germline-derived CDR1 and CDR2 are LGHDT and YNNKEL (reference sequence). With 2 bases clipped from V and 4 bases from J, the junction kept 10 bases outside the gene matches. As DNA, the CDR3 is TGTGCCAGCAGCCAAAACGGGCCAGCGGGGGGGCGAGAGACCCAGTACTTC. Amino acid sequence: CASSQNGPAGGRETQYF.

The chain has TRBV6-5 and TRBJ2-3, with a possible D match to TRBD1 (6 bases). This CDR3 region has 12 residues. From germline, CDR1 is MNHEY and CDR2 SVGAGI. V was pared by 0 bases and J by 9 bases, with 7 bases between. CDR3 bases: TGTGCCAGCAGTTACTCGACAGGAACGCAGTATTTT. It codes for CASSYSTGTQYF.

In DNA, the CDR3 is TGTGCCAGCTCACCCCAAAACAGGGGGCTTGATTCACCCCTCCACTTT. This sequence encodes CASSPQNRGLDSPLHF. V usage is TRBV18 and J usage is TRBJ1-6; TRBD1 matches at 9 bases. Germline V gene lookup returns CDR1 KGHSH and CDR2 LQKENI. Trimming cost V 3 bases and J 8 bases; bases outside gene matches: 8. The CDR3 is made up of 16 amino acids.

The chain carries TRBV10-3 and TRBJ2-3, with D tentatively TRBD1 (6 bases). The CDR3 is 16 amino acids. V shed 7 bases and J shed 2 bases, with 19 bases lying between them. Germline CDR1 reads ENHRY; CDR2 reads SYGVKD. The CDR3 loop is CAIKPSNRDNTDTQYF. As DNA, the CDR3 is TGTGCCATCAAGCCTTCAAACAGGGACAACACAGATACGCAGTATTTT.

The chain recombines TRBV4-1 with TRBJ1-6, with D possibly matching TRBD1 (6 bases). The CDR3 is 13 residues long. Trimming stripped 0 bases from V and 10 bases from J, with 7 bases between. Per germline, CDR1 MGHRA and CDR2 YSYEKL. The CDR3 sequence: CASSQDGTSPLHF. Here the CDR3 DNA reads TGCGCCAGCAGCCAAGACGGGACATCACCCCTCCACTTT.

The CDR3 nucleotides are TGTGCCAGCAGTTCCCGGGTCGAGGCTGAAGCTTTCTTT. Translating it yields CASSSRVEAEAFF. J is TRBJ1-1 and V is TRBV6-6; D is unclear. The germline V gene encodes CDR1 MNHNY and CDR2 SVGAGI (reference sequence). Trimming shortened V by 4 bases and J by 6 bases, and 12 bases separated the two germline ends. The CDR3 contains 13 residues.

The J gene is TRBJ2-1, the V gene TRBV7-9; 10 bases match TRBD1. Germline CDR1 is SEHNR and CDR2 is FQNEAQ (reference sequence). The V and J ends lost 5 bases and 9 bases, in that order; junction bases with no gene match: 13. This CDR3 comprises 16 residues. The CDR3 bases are TGTGCCAGCAGCAGACAGGGGGCGTTAGAGACGGTTGAGCAGTTCTTC. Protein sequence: CASSRQGALETVEQFF.

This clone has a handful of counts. The DNA of the CDR3 is TGTGCCAGCAGCAAAGCGCTAGTCGGTGGAAGTGAAAAACTGTTTTTT. Translating it yields CASSKALVGGSEKLFF. This sequence joins TRBV21-1 and TRBJ1-4. TRBV21-1 is a pseudogene locus. CDR3 size: 16 residues.

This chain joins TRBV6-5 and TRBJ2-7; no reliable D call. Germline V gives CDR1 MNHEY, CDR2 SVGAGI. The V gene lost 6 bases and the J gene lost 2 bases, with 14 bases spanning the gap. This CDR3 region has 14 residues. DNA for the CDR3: TGTGCCAGCAGCTCAGGTGGCAACGCCTACGAGCAGTACTTC. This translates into CASSSGGNAYEQYF.